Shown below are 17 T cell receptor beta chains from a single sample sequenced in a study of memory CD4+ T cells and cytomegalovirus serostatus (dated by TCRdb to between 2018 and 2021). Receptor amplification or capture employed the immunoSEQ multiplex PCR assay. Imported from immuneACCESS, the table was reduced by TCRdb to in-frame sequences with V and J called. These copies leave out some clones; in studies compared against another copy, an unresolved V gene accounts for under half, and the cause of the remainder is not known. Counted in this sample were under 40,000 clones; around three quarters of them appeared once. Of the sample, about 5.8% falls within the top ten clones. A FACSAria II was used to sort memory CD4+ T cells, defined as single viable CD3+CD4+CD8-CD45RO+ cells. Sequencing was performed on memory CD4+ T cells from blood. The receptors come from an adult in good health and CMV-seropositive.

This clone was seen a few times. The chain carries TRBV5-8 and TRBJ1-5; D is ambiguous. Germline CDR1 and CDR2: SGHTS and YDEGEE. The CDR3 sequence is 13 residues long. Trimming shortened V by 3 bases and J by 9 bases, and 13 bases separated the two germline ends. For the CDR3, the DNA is TGTGCCAGCAGCTCCGGCCTGGACCGGCCCCAGCATTTT. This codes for CASSSGLDRPQHF.

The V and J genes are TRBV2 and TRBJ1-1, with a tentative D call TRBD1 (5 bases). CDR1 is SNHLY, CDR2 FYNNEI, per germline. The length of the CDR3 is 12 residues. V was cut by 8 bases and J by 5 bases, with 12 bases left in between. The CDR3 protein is CASAGLGTEAFF. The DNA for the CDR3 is TGTGCCAGCGCGGGGCTGGGGACTGAAGCTTTCTTT.

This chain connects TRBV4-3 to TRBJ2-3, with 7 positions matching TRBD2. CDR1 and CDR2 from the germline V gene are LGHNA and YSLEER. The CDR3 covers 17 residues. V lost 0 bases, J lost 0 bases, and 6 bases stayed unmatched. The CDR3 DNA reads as TGCGCCAGCAGCCAAGATAAAGGGCGGGGGAGCACAGATACGCAGTATTTT. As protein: CASSQDKGRGSTDTQYF.

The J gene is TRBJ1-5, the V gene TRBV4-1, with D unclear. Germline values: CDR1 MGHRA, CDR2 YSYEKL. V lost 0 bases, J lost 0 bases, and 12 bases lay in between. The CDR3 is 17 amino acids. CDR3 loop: CASSQDREEYSNQPQHF. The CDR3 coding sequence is TGCGCCAGCAGCCAAGACCGGGAAGAGTATAGCAATCAGCCCCAGCATTTT.

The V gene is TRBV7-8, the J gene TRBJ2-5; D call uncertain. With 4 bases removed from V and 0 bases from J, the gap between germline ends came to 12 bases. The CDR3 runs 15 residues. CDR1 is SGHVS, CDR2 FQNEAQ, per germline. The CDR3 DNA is TGTGCCAGCAGCTCAGGACGGATATACCAAGAGACCCAGTACTTC. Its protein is CASSSGRIYQETQYF. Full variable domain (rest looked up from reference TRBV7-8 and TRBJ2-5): GAGVSQSPRYKVAKRGQDVALRCDPISGHVSLFWYQQALGQGPEFLTYFQNEAQLDKSGLPSDRFFAERPEGSVSTLKIQRTQQEDSAVYLCASSSGRIYQETQYFGPGTRLLVL.

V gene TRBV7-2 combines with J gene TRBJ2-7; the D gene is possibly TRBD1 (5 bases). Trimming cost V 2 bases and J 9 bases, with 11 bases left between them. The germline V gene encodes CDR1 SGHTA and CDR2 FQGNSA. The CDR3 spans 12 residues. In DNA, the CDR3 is TGTGCCAGCAGCTTAAGCCAGGGCAGGCAGTACTTC. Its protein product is CASSLSQGRQYF.

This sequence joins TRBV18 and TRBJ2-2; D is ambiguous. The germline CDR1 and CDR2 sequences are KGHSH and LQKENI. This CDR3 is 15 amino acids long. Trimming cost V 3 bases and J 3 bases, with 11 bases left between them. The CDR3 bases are TGTGCCAGCTCACCCCCTCTTCTTTACACCGGGGAGCTGTTTTTT. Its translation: CASSPPLLYTGELFF. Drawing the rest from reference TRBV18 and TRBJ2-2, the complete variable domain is NAGVMQNPRHLVRRRGQEARLRCSPMKGHSHVYWYRQLPEEGLKFMVYLQKENIIDESGMPKERFSAEFPKEGPSILRIQQVVRGDSAAYFCASSPPLLYTGELFFGEGSRLTVL.

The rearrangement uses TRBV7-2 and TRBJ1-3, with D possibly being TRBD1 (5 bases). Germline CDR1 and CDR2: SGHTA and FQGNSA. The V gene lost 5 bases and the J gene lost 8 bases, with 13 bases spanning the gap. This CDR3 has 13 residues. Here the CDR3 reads CASSLDRGDTIYF. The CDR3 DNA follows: TGTGCCAGCAGCCTCGACCGGGGGGACACCATATATTTT.

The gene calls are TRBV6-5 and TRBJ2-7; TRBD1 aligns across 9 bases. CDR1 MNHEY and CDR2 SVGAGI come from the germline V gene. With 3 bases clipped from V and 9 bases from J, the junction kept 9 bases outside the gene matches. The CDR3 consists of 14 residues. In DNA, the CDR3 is TGTGCCAGCAGTTATCCGACAGGGGGGAGGTTGCAGTACTTC. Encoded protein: CASSYPTGGRLQYF.

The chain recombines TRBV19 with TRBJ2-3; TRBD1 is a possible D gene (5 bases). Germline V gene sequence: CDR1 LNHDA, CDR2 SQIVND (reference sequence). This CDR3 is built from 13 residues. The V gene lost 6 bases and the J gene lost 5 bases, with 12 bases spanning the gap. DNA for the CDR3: TGTGCCAGTAGAGACCTTACAGGAGATACGCAGTATTTT. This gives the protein CASRDLTGDTQYF. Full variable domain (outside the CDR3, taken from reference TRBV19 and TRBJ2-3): DGGITQSPKYLFRKEGQNVTLSCEQNLNHDAMYWYRQDPGQGLRLIYYSQIVNDFQKGDIAEGYSVSREKKESFPLTVTSAQKNPTAFYLCASRDLTGDTQYFGPGTRLTVL.

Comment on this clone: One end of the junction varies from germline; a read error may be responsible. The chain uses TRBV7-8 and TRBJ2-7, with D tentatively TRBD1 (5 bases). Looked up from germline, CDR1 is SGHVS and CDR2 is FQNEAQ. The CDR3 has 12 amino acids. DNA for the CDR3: TGTGCCAGCAGCTTAGTAGGGGAAAAATTTATCTTC. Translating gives CASSLVGEKFIF.

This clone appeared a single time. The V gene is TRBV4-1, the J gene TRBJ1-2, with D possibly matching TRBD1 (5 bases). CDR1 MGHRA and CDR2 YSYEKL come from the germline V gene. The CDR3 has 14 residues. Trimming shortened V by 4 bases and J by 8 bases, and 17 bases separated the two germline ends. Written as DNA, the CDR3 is TGCGCCAGCAGCCCCGGGACCGCTCGGGTGGGCTACACCTTC. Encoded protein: CASSPGTARVGYTF.

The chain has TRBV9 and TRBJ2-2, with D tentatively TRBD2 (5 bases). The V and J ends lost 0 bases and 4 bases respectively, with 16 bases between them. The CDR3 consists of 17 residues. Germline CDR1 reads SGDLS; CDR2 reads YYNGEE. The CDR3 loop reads CASSVGDIYRGTGELFF. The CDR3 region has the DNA TGTGCCAGCAGCGTAGGAGACATCTACCGGGGCACCGGGGAGCTGTTTTTT.

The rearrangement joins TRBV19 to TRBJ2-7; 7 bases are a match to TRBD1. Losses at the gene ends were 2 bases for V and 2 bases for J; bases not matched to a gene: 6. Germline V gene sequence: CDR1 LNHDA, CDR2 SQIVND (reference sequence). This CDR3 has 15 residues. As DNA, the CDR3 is TGTGCCAGTAGTATATCGGGACAGAGTACCTACGAGCAGTACTTC. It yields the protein CASSISGQSTYEQYF.

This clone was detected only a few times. The CDR3 sequence is CASRATGVNEQFF. CDR3 DNA sequence: TGTGCCAGCAGGGCTACAGGGGTCAATGAGCAGTTCTTC. This chain links TRBV6-1 with TRBJ2-1; 7 bases align to TRBD1. The CDR3 length is 13 residues. The V gene end was trimmed by 6 bases and the J gene end by 6 bases; junction bases not matched to a gene: 5. Per germline, CDR1 MNHNS and CDR2 SASEGT.

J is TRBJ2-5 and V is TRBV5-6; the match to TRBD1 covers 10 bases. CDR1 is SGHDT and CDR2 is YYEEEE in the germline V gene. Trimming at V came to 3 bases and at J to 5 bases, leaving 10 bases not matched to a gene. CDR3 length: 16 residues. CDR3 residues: CASSSRDRGLAETQYF. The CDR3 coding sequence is TGTGCCAGCAGCTCGAGGGACAGGGGTTTGGCGGAGACCCAGTACTTC.

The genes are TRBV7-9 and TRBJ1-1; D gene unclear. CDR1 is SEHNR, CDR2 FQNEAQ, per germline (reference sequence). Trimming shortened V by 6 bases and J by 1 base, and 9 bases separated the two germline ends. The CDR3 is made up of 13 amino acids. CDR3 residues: CASSRAGNTEAFF. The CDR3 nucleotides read TGTGCCAGCAGTAGGGCAGGGAACACTGAAGCTTTCTTT. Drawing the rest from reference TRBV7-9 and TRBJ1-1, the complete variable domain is DTGVSQNPRHKITKRGQNVTFRCDPISEHNRLYWYRQTLGQGPEFLTYFQNEAQLEKSRLLSDRFSAERPKGSFSTLEIQRTEQGDSAMYLCASSRAGNTEAFFGQGTRLTVV.